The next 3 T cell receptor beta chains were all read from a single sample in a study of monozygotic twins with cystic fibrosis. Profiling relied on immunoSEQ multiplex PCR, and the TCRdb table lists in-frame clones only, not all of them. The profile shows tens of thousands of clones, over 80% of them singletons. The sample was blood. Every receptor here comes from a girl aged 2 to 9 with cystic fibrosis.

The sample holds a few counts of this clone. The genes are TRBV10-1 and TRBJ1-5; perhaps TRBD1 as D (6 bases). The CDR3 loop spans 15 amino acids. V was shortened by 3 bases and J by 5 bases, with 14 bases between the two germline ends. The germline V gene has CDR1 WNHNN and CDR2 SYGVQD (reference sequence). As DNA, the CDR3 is TGCGCCAGCAGTGAATTCCGGGACAACCATCAGCCCCAGCATTTT. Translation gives CASSEFRDNHQPQHF.

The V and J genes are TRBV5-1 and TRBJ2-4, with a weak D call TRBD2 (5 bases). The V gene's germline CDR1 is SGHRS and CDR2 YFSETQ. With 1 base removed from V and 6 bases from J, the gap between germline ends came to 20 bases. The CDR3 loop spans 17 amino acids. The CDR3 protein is CASSLSGSVGRVNIQYF. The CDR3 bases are TGCGCCAGCAGCTTGTCGGGGTCTGTAGGCCGCGTAAACATTCAGTACTTC.

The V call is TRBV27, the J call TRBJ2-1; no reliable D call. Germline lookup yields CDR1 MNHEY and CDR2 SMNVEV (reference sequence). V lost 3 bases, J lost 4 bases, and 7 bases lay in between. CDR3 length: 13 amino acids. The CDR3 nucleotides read TGTGCCAGCAGTTTTGGGGAATACAATGAGCAGTTCTTC. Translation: CASSFGEYNEQFF.